This entry describes one T cell receptor (beta chain). The antigen remains unidentified. This entry comes from a study of T-cell memory formation after mild COVID-19. Study observations and caveats: Clones contracting over day 15 to 85 were CD4/CD8 balanced, with later expanders leaning CD4+. Second-wave clones that peaked on day 37 lacked confirmed SARS-CoV-2 specificity. The finding that pre-infection memory included some responding clones suggested that cross-reactive memory joined.

5'RACE with constant-segment primers built TCRalpha and TCRbeta cDNA libraries with UMIs. TCRdb analysed the 5' RACE reads with MiXCR anew, one entry per CDR3 protein. The table records 540,000 or so distinct CDR3 sequences, roughly 22% of them present only once. The CDR3 is 13 amino acids. Trimming cost V 6 bases and J 7 bases, with 15 bases left between them. This clonotype originated in an adult woman who had mild COVID-19 (a few samples of this study predate the infection). Cell type and time point are not known. The sequenced sample consisted of PBMCs or a T cell subset sorted from them (not recorded which). The rearrangement links TRBV12-3 or TRBV12-4 to TRBJ1-1; D ambiguous. This CDR3 reads CASSLMGSGEAFF. The CDR3 coding sequence is TGTGCCAGCAGCCTGATGGGTAGCGGTGAAGCTTTCTTT.